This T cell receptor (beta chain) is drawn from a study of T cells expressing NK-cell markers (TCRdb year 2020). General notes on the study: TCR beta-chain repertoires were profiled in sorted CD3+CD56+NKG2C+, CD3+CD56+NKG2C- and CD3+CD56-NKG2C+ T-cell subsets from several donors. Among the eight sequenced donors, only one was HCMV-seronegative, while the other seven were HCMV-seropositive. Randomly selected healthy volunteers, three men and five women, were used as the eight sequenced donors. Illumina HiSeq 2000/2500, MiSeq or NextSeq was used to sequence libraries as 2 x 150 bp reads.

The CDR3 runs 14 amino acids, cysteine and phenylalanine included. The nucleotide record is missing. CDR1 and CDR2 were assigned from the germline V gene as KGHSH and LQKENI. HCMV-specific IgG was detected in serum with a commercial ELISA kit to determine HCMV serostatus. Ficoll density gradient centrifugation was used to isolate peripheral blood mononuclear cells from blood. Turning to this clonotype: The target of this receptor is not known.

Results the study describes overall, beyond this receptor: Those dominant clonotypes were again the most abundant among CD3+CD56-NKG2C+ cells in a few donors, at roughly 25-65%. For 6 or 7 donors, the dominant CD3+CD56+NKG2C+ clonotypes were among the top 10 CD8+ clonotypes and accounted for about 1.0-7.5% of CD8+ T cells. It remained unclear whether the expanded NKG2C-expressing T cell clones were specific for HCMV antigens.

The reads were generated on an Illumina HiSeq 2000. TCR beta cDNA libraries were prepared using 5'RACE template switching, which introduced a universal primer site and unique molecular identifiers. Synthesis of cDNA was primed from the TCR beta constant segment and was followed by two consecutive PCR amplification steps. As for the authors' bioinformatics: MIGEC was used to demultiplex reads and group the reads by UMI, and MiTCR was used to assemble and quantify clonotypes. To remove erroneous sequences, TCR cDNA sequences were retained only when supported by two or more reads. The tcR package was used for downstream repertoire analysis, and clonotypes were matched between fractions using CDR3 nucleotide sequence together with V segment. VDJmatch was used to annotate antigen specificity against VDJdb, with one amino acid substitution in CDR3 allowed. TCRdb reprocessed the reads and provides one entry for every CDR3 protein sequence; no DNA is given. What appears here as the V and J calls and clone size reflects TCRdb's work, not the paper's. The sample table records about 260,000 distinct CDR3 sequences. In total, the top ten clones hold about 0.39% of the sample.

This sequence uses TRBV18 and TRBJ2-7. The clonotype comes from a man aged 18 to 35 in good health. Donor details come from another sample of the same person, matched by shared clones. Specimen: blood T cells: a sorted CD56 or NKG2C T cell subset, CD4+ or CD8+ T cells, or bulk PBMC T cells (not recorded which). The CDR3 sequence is CASSLTRDPYEQYF.